These 5 T cell receptor beta chains were sequenced from one sample in a study of cytomegalovirus exposure and HLA in healthy donors. The primer mix had 60 Vbeta and 13 Jbeta primers. Sequenced by immunoSEQ multiplex PCR; TCRdb stores in-frame clones only, minus some. The table lists about 190,000 clones, around 81% of them singletons, with 2.1% in the top ten. The source material was PBMCs. The receptors were gathered from a woman between 18 and 30 years old in good health and CMV-seropositive.

The V and J genes are TRBV5-4 and TRBJ2-5, with D possibly being TRBD1 (5 bases). The tail of the sequence fits TRBJ2-7 better, so the J call may be wrong. CDR3 length equals 14 residues. Looked up from germline, CDR1 is SGHNT and CDR2 is YYREEE (reference sequence). The DNA for the CDR3 is TGTGCCAGCAGCCTGCCCTACCAGGGCTACGAGCAGTACTTC. It specifies CASSLPYQGYEQYF.

The chain has TRBV29-1 and TRBJ2-1; D gene unclear. Per germline, CDR1 SQVTM and CDR2 ANQGSEA. With 6 bases removed from V and 7 bases from J, the gap between germline ends came to 7 bases. CDR3 length: 10 residues. Here the CDR3 DNA reads TGCAGCGTATACAAGAATGAGCAGTTCTTC. This sequence encodes CSVYKNEQFF.

The chain combines TRBV7-2 with TRBJ2-2; tentative D call: TRBD1 (6 bases). The ends were cut back, 5 bases at V and 4 bases at J, with 14 bases in the middle. CDR1 is SGHTA and CDR2 is FQGNSA in the germline V gene. The CDR3 totals 15 residues. This CDR3 reads CASSPGQTVTGELFF. CDR3 nucleotides: TGTGCCAGCAGCCCTGGACAGACCGTCACCGGGGAGCTGTTTTTT.

This clone was counted only a few times. The CDR3 DNA is TGCGCCAGCAGCCCACAGGGGCAGGTTGGCTACACCTTC. Translating it yields CASSPQGQVGYTF. This chain links TRBV5-1 with TRBJ1-2; TRBD1 aligns across 7 bases. The CDR3 is 13 residues long. The ends lost 4 bases at V and 7 bases at J; junction bases unmatched: 7. In germline, CDR1 is SGHRS, CDR2 YFSETQ.

V gene TRBV5-1 combines with J gene TRBJ2-2; tentative D call: TRBD2 (5 bases). Trimming shortened V by 5 bases and J by 5 bases, and 19 bases separated the two germline ends. Germline CDR1 reads SGHRS; CDR2 reads YFSETQ. The CDR3 length is 16 residues. CDR3 in DNA: TGCGCCAGCAGTATAGAGGGAAGATCTACTACCGGGGAGCTGTTTTTT. It translates to CASSIEGRSTTGELFF.